This T cell receptor beta chain appears in the sequencing data of a study of shared clonotypes between healthy human individuals (TCRdb year 2020). With regard to the full study: A couple of women and a few men aged 18 to 49 years were included in the cohort. For each donor, CD4 naive and CD4 memory were each given three plates, CD8 naive was given two plates, and CD8 memory was given one plate. To estimate repertoire size and how much clonotype sharing occurs between individuals, the study deeply sequenced the blood TCR repertoires of roughly 5 healthy adults. Different laboratories and diverse techniques were used to prepare libraries and sequence TCR repertoires, to increase sequencing depth and limit assay-specific biases. Per donor, leukapheresis produced somewhere between about 0.8 and 9 billion PBMCs.

Results and caveats for the whole study, not just this receptor: Clonotypes shared by all four sorted-subset donors showed higher generation probabilities than non-shared clonotypes. Sampling was restricted to blood, and TCR repertoires in tissues likely differ from the TCR repertoires found in blood. Pairwise subsampling indicated that sequencing depth was expected to affect the degree of clonotype sharing among donors. Incomplete sequencing was indicated by rarefaction of sorted-subset datasets, despite the large sequencing depth. Estimated clonotype richness was generally larger for naive than for memory subsets. Sharing across a few donors was observed for approximately 5% of naive CD4, 3% to 3.5% of naive CD8, 2% to 2.5% of memory CD4, and around 0.44% of memory CD8 clonotypes. Because the study included only a small number of donors, the genetic and exposure-history diversity represented was limited.

Using the deep immunoSEQ assay, TCR CDR3 regions were amplified from genomic DNA by multiplex PCR. Genomic DNA extracted from each cell subset was distributed evenly over all wells of several immunoSEQ 96-well plates, and each plate served as one replicate. For sorted subsets, 200 to 250 ng of genomic DNA, equivalent to around 30,000 T cell genomes, went into each replicate PCR. Purified libraries were measured with a Qubit 3.0 fluorometer, size-checked on a Bioanalyzer 2100, and measured again with the KAPA Library Quantification kit. A separate single-read 150-cycle Illumina NextSeq 550 flow cell was used to sequence each immunoSEQ 96-well plate. The original pipeline was this. Because the immunoSEQ output held only junctional sequences and lacked quality scores, the filtering could not match the filtering applied to full-length reads. Sequences were annotated with PyIR, a Python wrapper for IgBLAST v1.9, using IMGT germline references to assign V/J genes and CDR3. Reads with weak V/J assignments (E-value above 1e-6), missing CDR3, stop codons, out-of-frame junctions, or ambiguous translated residues were removed. V3J clonotypes were defined as sequences sharing an identical inferred V gene, J gene, and CDR3 amino acid sequence. The percentage overlap between two repertoires was calculated by dividing the number of shared unique clonotypes by the size of the smaller repertoire. Richness of each repertoire was evaluated using RTK rarefaction, the Chao1 estimator, and Recon v2.1 estimates of unobserved clonotypes. OLGA was used to compute generation probabilities for all TCRbeta clonotypes that the gDNA method yielded from a handful of donors. TCRdb's version of the immuneACCESS table is confined to in-frame rearrangements and falls short of the full clone set. An unresolved V gene accounts for under half of the shortfall where checked; the remainder is of unknown origin. The V and J calls and clone size come from that table; D and trimming were worked out from the DNA. In this sample the table shows 1.4 million or so clones, 98% of which occur a single time. The ten largest clones add up to over 0.3% of the sample.

Trimming removed 5 bases from V and 6 bases from J, leaving 14 bases between the germline ends. The germline V gene supplies CDR1 MNHEY and CDR2 SVGAGI. Its CDR3 holds 14 amino acids, cysteine through phenylalanine. The DNA shown is the 42-base CDR3, in frame from base 1. A note on this clone: Its antigen is unknown. No base quality information exists; no much larger clone differs at one position.

The donors were healthy, HIV-negative adults with no recently reported acute infections or vaccinations. All donors were Caucasian adults living in Nashville, Tennessee, USA. CD4+ T cells were enriched by magnetic negative selection; naive cells were then positively selected on CD45RA, and the negative fraction formed the memory subset. Blood was obtained by leukapheresis, after which PBMCs were separated by Ficoll-Histopaque density gradient centrifugation and cryopreserved in liquid nitrogen vapor phase. Analytical flow cytometry was used to check the purity and quantity of every magnetically sorted T cell population. Genomic DNA was isolated from each sorted fraction and quantified by UV absorbance on a Nanodrop 2000c.

Specimen: naive CD4+ T cells sorted from blood. The cell subset or site label, as the study defines it: CD45RA+ positively selected. This TCR was sampled from a young man in good health. The V and J segments used are TRBV6-5 and TRBJ2-1, with the D gene not clear enough to name. For the CDR3, the sequence is CASSPSRGSNEQFF. The DNA reads TGTGCCAGCAGTCCCTCGCGAGGAAGCAATGAGCAGTTCTTC.